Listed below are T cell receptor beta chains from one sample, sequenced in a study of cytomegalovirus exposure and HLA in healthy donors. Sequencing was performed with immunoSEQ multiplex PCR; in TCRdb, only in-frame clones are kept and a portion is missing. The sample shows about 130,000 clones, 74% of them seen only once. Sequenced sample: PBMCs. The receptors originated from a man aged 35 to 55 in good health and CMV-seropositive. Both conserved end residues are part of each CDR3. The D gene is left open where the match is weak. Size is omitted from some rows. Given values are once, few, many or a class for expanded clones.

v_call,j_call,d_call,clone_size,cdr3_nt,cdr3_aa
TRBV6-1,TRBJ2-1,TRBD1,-,TGTGCCAGCAGTGTATTTTCTATGACAGGGGGCAATGAGCAGTTCTTC,CASSVFSMTGGNEQFF
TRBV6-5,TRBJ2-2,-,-,TGTGCCAGCAGTTACCCTACGACAGGGAACACCGGGGAGCTGTTTTTT,CASSYPTTGNTGELFF
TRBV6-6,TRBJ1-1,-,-,TGTGCCAGCAGCTCTACGGTGAACACTGAAGCTTTCTTT,CASSSTVNTEAFF
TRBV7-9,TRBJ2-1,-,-,TGTGCCAGCAGCTTAACGGGGAAAGATGAGCAGTTCTTC,CASSLTGKDEQFF
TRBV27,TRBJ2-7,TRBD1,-,TGTGCCAGCAGTCTACTCAGGGGGATAACCTACGAGCAGTACTTC,CASSLLRGITYEQYF
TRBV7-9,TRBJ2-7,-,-,TGTGCCAGCAGCTCCCCAGTTAGCCCCCCGGCGAACAAGCAGTACTTC,CASSSPVSPPANKQYF
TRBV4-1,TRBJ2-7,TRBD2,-,TGCGCCAGCAGCCACGAAGGTCCAGCGGGAGTGAGGGAGCAGTACTTC,CASSHEGPAGVREQYF
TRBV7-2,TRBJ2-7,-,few,TGTGCCAGCAGCCCTGGGCTCCGTCCCACCGAGCAGTACTTC,CASSPGLRPTEQYF
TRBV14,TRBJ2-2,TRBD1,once,TGTGCCAGCAGCCAAAAACAGGGGGCTATTTCCGGGGAGCTGTTTTTT,CASSQKQGAISGELFF
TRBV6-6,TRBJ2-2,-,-,TGTGCCAGCAGTTACGAGGCCGGCGACTGGGAGCTGTTTTTT,CASSYEAGDWELFF
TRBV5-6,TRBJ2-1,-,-,TGTGCCAGCAGCTTTAACGGCAATGAGCAGTTCTTC,CASSFNGNEQFF
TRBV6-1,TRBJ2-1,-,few,TGTGCCAGCAGTGGGGCTGGCTCCTACAATGAGCAGTTCTTC,CASSGAGSYNEQFF
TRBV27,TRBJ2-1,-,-,TGTGCCAGCAGTTTAGCGGAAGCGGTCTACAATGAGCAGTTCTTC,CASSLAEAVYNEQFF
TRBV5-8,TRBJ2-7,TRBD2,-,TGTGCCAGCAGCTTACCGGGACTAGCATACGAGCAGTACTTC,CASSLPGLAYEQYF
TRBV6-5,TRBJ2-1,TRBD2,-,TGTGCCAGCAGTTACCGCGGGGGGCTTTTGTACAATGAGCAGTTCTTC,CASSYRGGLLYNEQFF
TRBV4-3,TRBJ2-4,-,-,TGCGCCAGCAGCCAAGAGGTCCTAGCCCCCAAAAACATTCAGTACTTC,CASSQEVLAPKNIQYF
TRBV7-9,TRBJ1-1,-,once,TGTGCCAGCAGCCCATTGTGGGCAGGGGCGAACACTGAAGCTTTCTTT,CASSPLWAGANTEAFF
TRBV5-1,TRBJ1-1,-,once,TGCGCCAGCAGCTTGGGAGGGTTGAACACTGAAGCTTTCTTT,CASSLGGLNTEAFF
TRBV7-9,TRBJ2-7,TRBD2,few,TGTGCCAGCAGCTGGCCCCCGACGGGAGGTGGATACGAGCAGTACTTC,CASSWPPTGGGYEQYF
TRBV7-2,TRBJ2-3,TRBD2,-,TGTGCCAGCAGCTCGGGACTAGCGGGGGCCACAGATACGCAGTATTTT,CASSSGLAGATDTQYF
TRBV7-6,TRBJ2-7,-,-,TGTGCCAGCAGCTCCCGAGACAAATCCTACGAGCAGTACTTC,CASSSRDKSYEQYF
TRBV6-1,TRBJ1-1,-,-,TGTGCCAGCAGTGAGCGGGGGCTGGGAGCTTTCTTT,CASSERGLGAFF
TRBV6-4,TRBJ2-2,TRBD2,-,TGTGCCAGCCGGCCGCTAGCGGCCACCGGGGAGCTGTTTTTT,CASRPLAATGELFF
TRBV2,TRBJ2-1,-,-,TGTGCCAGCAGTGCTGACACATTCAATGAGCAGTTCTTC,CASSADTFNEQFF
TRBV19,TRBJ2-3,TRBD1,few,TGTGCCAGTAGTGAGGGACAGGGACCAGATACGCAGTATTTT,CASSEGQGPDTQYF
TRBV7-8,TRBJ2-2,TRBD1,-,TGTGCCAGCGATAGGGGGCGAACCGGGGAGCTGTTTTTT,CASDRGRTGELFF
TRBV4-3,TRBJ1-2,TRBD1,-,TGCGCCAGCAGCCAAGACCCAACAGGGGGCCATGGCTACACCTTC,CASSQDPTGGHGYTF